Here is one TCR beta chain with its context. Its antigen is still unknown. One base away there is no much larger clone; base qualities are not given. These data originate in a study of CD8 T cells in Susac syndrome (dated by TCRdb to about 2019). Notes on the research overall: Repertoire sequencing was used to test whether CD8+ T cell activation and differentiation in Susac syndrome was antigen driven. Points the paper makes about the study in general: The number of individuals in the TCR sequencing and HLA analysis was recognized as being relatively small.

High-throughput TCR beta sequencing profiled peripheral blood CD8+ and CD4+ T cells from healthy donors, Susac syndrome patients and multiple sclerosis patients. Healthy donors were age- and sex-matched controls. CD8+ TEMRA cells were enriched by FACS, while bulk CD8+ and CD4+ T cells were purified by magnetic negative isolation. Blood was drawn into EDTA tubes, processed within 24 hours, and PBMCs were isolated by density gradient centrifugation. PBMCs intended for TCR sequencing were frozen in liquid nitrogen and were later thawed in a 37 degrees C water bath. The sorted or isolated CD4+, CD8+ and CD8+ TEMRA cells reached a purity of at least 90%. The V and J ends are trimmed by 0 bases and 5 bases, leaving 5 bases between them. There are 12 amino acids in the CDR3, from cysteine to phenylalanine inclusive. CDR3 DNA is the only sequence kept; it has 36 bases, read in frame from the first base. Taken from the germline V gene, the CDR1 and CDR2 loops are LGHNA and YNFKEQ.

RNA was extracted with the RNeasy kit and 0.5 to 1 ug was reverse transcribed using random hexamers. The immunoSEQ multiplex PCR assay, covering 54 Vbeta and 13 Jbeta segments, was used to amplify TCR beta CDR3 regions. PCR amplification bias was corrected by using a synthetic template baseline for primer optimization and computational correction. Concerning the study's data processing: Only productive sequences were kept, with reads annotated to V, D and J genes according to IMGT and analyzed in immunoSEQ Analyzer. Clonality was computed as one minus Shannon entropy normalized by log2 of the number of productive unique sequences. Public and private clones were assessed among the 100 most prevalent clones of each patient and control. Clones were defined as Susac-specific if absent from the healthy and MS cohorts, from 1052 published viral clones and from other ImmuneACCESS disease sequences. Using fastp at Q25 and MiXCR, TCRdb reprocessed the public reads and kept productive beta chains. All rows with the same CDR3 protein become a single entry with the most common DNA and genes. For this entry, the V and J calls and clone size follow TCRdb and not the study's own pipeline. This sample comprises some 180,000 distinct CDR3 sequences, about 95% of them detected only once. 0.085% to 0.13% of the sample lies in the top ten.

The sequence came from a human donor in good health. This sequence uses TRBV4-2 and TRBJ2-7; no confident D gene assignment can be made. Material: CD4+ T cells from PBMCs. The CDR3 region: CASSQDINEQYF. DNA sequence: TGTGCCAGCAGCCAAGATATCAACGAGCAGTACTTC.